These 11 T cell receptor beta chains share one sample of origin, sequenced in a study of blood T cell repertoires in COVID-19. Measured with immunoSEQ multiplex PCR; TCRdb has only the in-frame clones, and not every one. Among tens of thousands of clones listed, approximately 77% were seen once. Input material: peripheral blood. Receptors were obtained from a human donor in a cohort sampled during active COVID-19.

The gene calls are TRBV5-6 and TRBJ2-5; TRBD1 matches at 7 bases. V lost 4 bases to trimming and J lost 1 base; unmatched junction nucleotides: 1. Germline V gene data show CDR1 as SGHDT and CDR2 as YYEEEE. The CDR3 spans 13 residues. CDR3 coding DNA: TGTGCCAGCAGCCGGGACAGCCAAGAGACCCAGTACTTC. Its protein is CASSRDSQETQYF.

The chain is built from TRBV27 and TRBJ2-1, with a possible D match to TRBD1 (6 bases). Germline V gives CDR1 MNHEY, CDR2 SMNVEV (reference sequence). The ends were cut back, 5 bases at V and 1 base at J, with 12 bases in the middle. The CDR3 is 15 residues long. The CDR3 region is CASSPRQASYNEQFF. The CDR3, as DNA: TGTGCCAGCAGTCCCCGACAGGCGTCCTACAATGAGCAGTTCTTC.

The rearrangement uses TRBV10-3 and TRBJ1-5, with 8 positions matching TRBD1. This CDR3 has 15 residues. The germline CDR1 and CDR2 sequences are ENHRY and SYGVKD. V was pared by 5 bases and J by 7 bases, with 10 bases of the junction left unmatched. The CDR3 DNA reads TGTGCCATCAGTAAAGGACAGGGCAATCAGCAGCCCCAGCATTTT. This sequence encodes CAISKGQGNQQPQHF.

The genes are TRBV19 and TRBJ1-4, with TRBD1 matching over 10 bases. CDR3 size: 15 residues. Per germline, CDR1 LNHDA and CDR2 SQIVND (reference sequence). The J segment lost 10 bases and the V segment lost 3 bases, leaving 8 bases of the junction unmatched. This CDR3 reads CASSIQGQGRGKLFF. Written as DNA, the CDR3 is TGTGCCAGTAGTATCCAGGGACAGGGGAGAGGAAAACTGTTTTTT.

This rearrangement joins TRBV3-1 (or the pseudogene TRBV3-2) to TRBJ2-3, with 12 positions matching TRBD2. Trimming cost V 4 bases and J 8 bases; bases outside gene matches: 7. CDR3 length: 15 amino acids. Germline CDR1 LGHDT, CDR2 YNNKEL (reference sequence). The CDR3 is CASSPRLAGAATQYF. Here the CDR3 DNA reads TGTGCCAGCAGCCCTCGACTAGCGGGAGCCGCTACGCAGTATTTT.

The V gene is TRBV2, the J gene TRBJ2-5, with 7 bases matching TRBD1. The germline V gene has CDR1 SNHLY and CDR2 FYNNEI. The CDR3 is 14 amino acids. Trimming cost V 6 bases and J 0 bases; bases outside gene matches: 4. The CDR3 here is CASREDRYQETQYF. CDR3 coding DNA: TGTGCCAGCAGAGAGGACAGGTACCAAGAGACCCAGTACTTC.

This clone has just a few counts. The chain couples TRBV19 to TRBJ2-7, with TRBD2 as a possible D gene (5 bases). V gave up 4 bases and J gave up 5 bases, with 12 bases separating them. Looked up from germline, CDR1 is LNHDA and CDR2 is SQIVND (reference sequence). The CDR3 contains 13 residues. CDR3 protein: CASSSGLGNEQYF. CDR3 coding DNA: TGTGCCAGTAGTAGCGGGCTGGGCAACGAGCAGTACTTC.

This rearrangement joins TRBV6-5 to TRBJ1-4; TRBD1 matches 12 bases. Looked up from germline, CDR1 is MNHEY and CDR2 is SVGAGI. The CDR3 contains 14 residues. The J segment lost 10 bases and the V segment lost 6 bases, leaving 6 bases of the junction unmatched. In DNA form, the CDR3 reads TGTGCCAGCAGCCCGGGACAGGGGGCAGGAAAACTGTTTTTT. Amino acid sequence: CASSPGQGAGKLFF.

The gene calls are TRBV5-1 and TRBJ2-2; D is uncertain. The CDR3 contains 13 residues. Germline CDR1 SGHRS, CDR2 YFSETQ. V dropped 10 bases and J dropped 6 bases, with 16 bases sitting between them. CDR3 DNA sequence: TGCGCCCCCAAGGCAGGTATCGCCGGGGAGCTGTTTTTT. Protein: CAPKAGIAGELFF.

The chain links TRBV19 to TRBJ2-3; D possibly corresponds to TRBD2 (5 bases). Germline V CDR1 and CDR2: LNHDA, SQIVND (reference sequence). The CDR3 consists of 13 residues. V lost 6 bases to trimming and J lost 4 bases, with 11 bases between them. The CDR3 coding sequence is TGTGCCAGTAGGGACTTCTACGCAGATACGCAGTATTTT. Its protein product is CASRDFYADTQYF.

The J gene is TRBJ2-7, the V gene TRBV18, with D unclear. The CDR3 contains 14 residues. Deletions cut 6 bases from V and 0 bases from J, with 12 bases between. Germline CDR1 KGHSH, CDR2 LQKENI. This CDR3 reads CASSGSYSSYEQYF. DNA for the CDR3: TGTGCCAGCTCCGGGTCCTATAGCTCCTACGAGCAGTACTTC.